The source of this TCR beta chain is a study of CD8 T cells in ankylosing spondylitis. Whole-study results and caveats: Some motif variants were previously reported in reactive arthritis synovial fluid and blood. Among TCR beta sequences, a motif of eight highly homologous variants appeared characteristic of ankylosing spondylitis blood.

The CDR3 extends over 14 amino acids. Trimming took off 2 bases at V and 2 bases at J, with 9 bases between the two ends. CDR1 is PRHDT, CDR2 FYEKMQ, per germline (reference sequence). For this clonotype: The antigen is undetermined.

TCRdb reprocessed the 5' RACE reads with MiXCR, giving one entry per CDR3 protein. The sample shows approximately 440,000 distinct CDR3 sequences, over 15% of them seen only once. The chain is built from TRBV13 and TRBJ1-1, with D perhaps TRBD1 (5 bases). The sequence was obtained from a male donor with ankylosing spondylitis. Material: blood, either unsorted or a sorted T cell fraction (not recorded which). CDR3 DNA: TGTGCCAGCAGCTTATATGGGGCTAACACTGAAGCTTTCTTT. Translation: CASSLYGANTEAFF.